The present T cell receptor beta chain was sequenced within a study of T cells expressing NK-cell markers. A 5'RACE template switching approach incorporating UMIs was used to make TCR beta cDNA. TCRdb reprocessed the 5' RACE reads, keeping one entry per CDR3 protein, no DNA. The sample holds some 450,000 distinct CDR3 sequences. CDR1 SGHTA and CDR2 FQGNSA come from the germline V gene. The CDR3 covers 16 residues. The receptor was derived from a woman aged 18 to 75 in good health. Sequenced input: blood T cells: a sorted CD56 or NKG2C T cell subset, CD4+ or CD8+ T cells, or bulk PBMC T cells (not recorded which). The chain employs TRBV7-2 and TRBJ2-3; without DNA, the TCRdb call of TRBD1 cannot be checked. CDR3 sequence reads: CASSPRGGSSTDTQYF.